A selection of T cell receptor beta chains follows, all from one sample in a study of T cell changes during pregnancy in multiple sclerosis. Clones were sequenced by immunoSEQ multiplex PCR, and TCRdb holds only the in-frame ones, with some missing. In the table there are around 75,000 clones, around 89% of which are singletons. This material consisted of peripheral blood, taken in the first trimester of pregnancy. These TCRs come from a female donor in good health, enrolled as a control in a pregnancy study. Each CDR3 is given with its conserved first and last residue. The D gene is left open where the match is weak. Clone size appears in some rows only: once, few, many, or a class for an expanded clone.

d_call	clone_size	j_call	v_call	cdr3_nt	cdr3_aa
NA	NA	TRBJ1-2	TRBV7-8	TGTGCCAGCAGCTTAGAGGGGGAGTACTATGGCTACACCTTC	CASSLEGEYYGYTF
NA	NA	TRBJ1-6	TRBV9	TGTGCCAGCAGCGTGGGTGGCGGCAGCTCCTATAATTCACCCCTCCACTTT	CASSVGGGSSYNSPLHF
NA	NA	TRBJ1-2	TRBV5-1	TGCGCCAGCAGCTTGGACGGTTATGGCTACACCTTC	CASSLDGYGYTF
NA	NA	TRBJ1-5	TRBV10-2	TGCGCCTCTTCGACAGTTTTGAATCAGCCCCAGCATTTT	CASSTVLNQPQHF
NA	NA	TRBJ2-7	TRBV28	TGTGCCAGCAGTTTACTATACGAGCAGTACTTC	CASSLLYEQYF
NA	NA	TRBJ2-5	TRBV5-1	TGCGCCAGCAGCTTGGAGCCAGGGCGGACCCAGTACTTC	CASSLEPGRTQYF
NA	NA	TRBJ1-1	TRBV28	TGTGCCAGCAGTTTTAGGAGGGAGGCTTTCTTT	CASSFRREAFF
TRBD2	NA	TRBJ2-6	TRBV5-6	TGTGCCAGCAGCTCGCTAGCGGGAACCTCTGGGGCCAACGTCCTGACTTTC	CASSSLAGTSGANVLTF
NA	NA	TRBJ1-1	TRBV6-6	TGTGCCAGCGTCGGGGTACTGAACACTGAAGCTTTCTTT	CASVGVLNTEAFF
NA	NA	TRBJ1-1	TRBV9	TGTGCCAGCAGCCCTAGGACACGGGCCCTGGAAACTGAAGCTTTCTTT	CASSPRTRALETEAFF
NA	NA	TRBJ2-1	TRBV14	TGTGCCAGCAGCTACCAAACCGGGGTTACGTACAATGAGCAGTTCTTC	CASSYQTGVTYNEQFF
TRBD1	once	TRBJ2-7	TRBV2	TGTGCCAGCACCCCGGGACAGCACTACGAGCAGTACTTC	CASTPGQHYEQYF
NA	NA	TRBJ1-2	TRBV4-3	TGCGCCAGCAGCCAGAATGGCCGGGGGAACTATGGCTACACCTTC	CASSQNGRGNYGYTF
TRBD1	NA	TRBJ1-5	TRBV27	TGTGCCAGCAGTTTACGCCCTACAGGGGGCAATCAGCCCCAGCATTTT	CASSLRPTGGNQPQHF
NA	NA	TRBJ1-1	TRBV7-6	TGTGCCAGCAGCCAGGGAGGACTTGGGGAAGCTTTCTTT	CASSQGGLGEAFF
NA	NA	TRBJ2-7	TRBV9	TGTGCCAGCAGCGTAGAGGACAGCTCCTACGAGCAGTACTTC	CASSVEDSSYEQYF
TRBD1	NA	TRBJ2-1	TRBV12-5	TGTGCTAGTGGTTTGGTTAGGGGGGGGACAGGGCAGGTCCATGAGCAGTTCTTC	CASGLVRGGTGQVHEQFF
NA	NA	TRBJ2-7	TRBV23-1	TGCGCCAGCAGTCAACCCACGGACGAGCAGTACTTC	CASSQPTDEQYF
NA	NA	TRBJ1-4	TRBV5-1	TGCGCCAGCAGCCAATCCGGGACAACTAATGAAAAACTGTTTTTT	CASSQSGTTNEKLFF
TRBD2	once	TRBJ2-1	TRBV2	TGTGCCAGCAGTGGGACTAGCGGGGCCTACAATGAGCAGTTCTTC	CASSGTSGAYNEQFF
TRBD1	NA	TRBJ1-4	TRBV27	TGTGCCAGCAGCCGTATACAGGGGGCGCCGGGGGAAAAACTGTTTTTT	CASSRIQGAPGEKLFF
NA	NA	TRBJ1-6	TRBV2	TGTGCCAGCAGGGTCCGGGTAACCTATAATTCACCCCTCCACTTT	CASRVRVTYNSPLHF
NA	NA	TRBJ1-6	TRBV6-5	TGTGCCAGCAGTTACTCGCAGGAGGGGGGGGCACCCCTCCACTTT	CASSYSQEGGAPLHF
NA	NA	TRBJ2-3	TRBV10-3	TGTGCCATCAGTGTGGGGGGAGACAACACAGATACGCAGTATTTT	CAISVGGDNTDTQYF
NA	NA	TRBJ1-2	TRBV16	TGTGCCAGCAGCCAATTAGTCCTTAACTATGGCTACACCTTC	CASSQLVLNYGYTF
TRBD2	NA	TRBJ2-7	TRBV5-1	TGCGCCAGCACCCGAGGGGGGACTAGCGGGAGCTACGAGCAGTACTTC	CASTRGGTSGSYEQYF
NA	NA	TRBJ2-5	TRBV5-1	TGCGCCAGCAGCTCCAACCCTCCTACGGAGACCCAGTACTTC	CASSSNPPTETQYF
NA	NA	TRBJ1-6	TRBV5-1	TGCGCCAGCAGCTGGGGGGTGGGGCCCGTGAATAATTCACCCCTCCACTTT	CASSWGVGPVNNSPLHF
NA	few	TRBJ1-5	TRBV30	TGTGCCTGGAGTGTGTCCCAGGGCCCCAATCAGCCCCAGCATTTT	CAWSVSQGPNQPQHF
NA	NA	TRBJ1-4	TRBV14	TGTGCCAGCAGCCAAGTGGGAGGCACGAGAAATGAAAAACTGTTTTTT	CASSQVGGTRNEKLFF
NA	NA	TRBJ1-3	TRBV5-1	TGCGCCAGCGCCCGTTGGCCCTCTGGAAACACCATATATTTT	CASARWPSGNTIYF
NA	NA	TRBJ1-2	TRBV27	TGTGCCAGCAGTTCCAACCGGAACTATGGCTACACCTTC	CASSSNRNYGYTF
NA	NA	TRBJ1-6	TRBV4-3	TGCGCCAGCAGCCAAGATTTTGCAGTTTCACCCCTCCACTTT	CASSQDFAVSPLHF
TRBD1	NA	TRBJ2-7	TRBV27	TGTGCCAGCAGTTTCACGGGACAGGGCTACGAGCAGTACTTC	CASSFTGQGYEQYF
TRBD2	NA	TRBJ2-1	TRBV7-2	TGTGCCAGCAGCCCGAACCATCTAGCGGGGGTGGGGAATGAGCAGTTCTTC	CASSPNHLAGVGNEQFF
NA	NA	TRBJ1-1	TRBV28	TGTGCCAGCAGTTTGGATTTAGGGGTTGAAGCTTTCTTT	CASSLDLGVEAFF
NA	NA	TRBJ1-2	TRBV15	TGTGCCACCAGCAGAGATACAGGTCTACTCTATGGCTACACCTTC	CATSRDTGLLYGYTF
TRBD1	NA	TRBJ2-1	TRBV5-6	TGTGCCAGCAGCTTGGGGACAGGGTTCTCCTACAATGAGCAGTTCTTC	CASSLGTGFSYNEQFF
TRBD1	NA	TRBJ2-7	TRBV6-4	TGTGCCAGCCCCCGGACAGGGAGCGAGCAGTACTTC	CASPRTGSEQYF
NA	NA	TRBJ1-3	TRBV7-9	TGTGCCAGCAGCCCCACCGCCGGGGCTGGAAACACCATATATTTT	CASSPTAGAGNTIYF
NA	NA	TRBJ2-1	TRBV14	TGTGCCAGCAGCCAAGATTCCGGAGCCGCCTACAATGAGCAGTTCTTC	CASSQDSGAAYNEQFF
NA	NA	TRBJ1-1	TRBV6-5	TGTGCCAGCAGTTACTGGCGGGGGACTGAAGCTTTCTTT	CASSYWRGTEAFF
NA	NA	TRBJ2-5	TRBV7-6	TGTGCCAGCAGCTTAAGTTCGTTAGAAGAGACCCAGTACTTC	CASSLSSLEETQYF
TRBD1	once	TRBJ1-3	TRBV6-1	TGTGCCAGCACCAAGGACAGGGCCGGAAACACCATATATTTT	CASTKDRAGNTIYF
TRBD1	NA	TRBJ1-1	TRBV7-9	TGTGCCAGCAGCCCTTGGGGACAGAGCTATCCCATGAACACTGAAGCTTTCTTT	CASSPWGQSYPMNTEAFF
TRBD1	NA	TRBJ2-3	TRBV15	TGTGCCTCAGGGGGCGATACGCAGTATTTT	CASGGDTQYF
NA	NA	TRBJ1-5	TRBV12-2	TGTGCAAGTCGCTCGCGGCCTGGCGATTCAAGTCAGCCCCAGCATTTT	CASRSRPGDSSQPQHF
NA	many	TRBJ1-2	TRBV2	TGTGCCAGCAGGGACGGAGGGTGGCGGTTCTATGGCTACACCTTC	CASRDGGWRFYGYTF
NA	NA	TRBJ2-7	TRBV6-5	TGTGCCAGCAGTTACGGCCCGTCGCCCTCCTACGAGCAGTACTTC	CASSYGPSPSYEQYF
TRBD2	NA	TRBJ2-1	TRBV5-8	TGTGCCAGCAGCTTCTTTAGCGGGAGGGTCAACAATGAGCAGTTCTTC	CASSFFSGRVNNEQFF
NA	NA	TRBJ2-2	TRBV7-6	TGTGCCAGCAGCTTAGTTCCAGGCGAGACCGGGGAGCTGTTTTTT	CASSLVPGETGELFF
NA	NA	TRBJ1-4	TRBV7-9	TGTGCCAGCAGCTTTAGCGGGGAGGAAAAACTGTTTTTT	CASSFSGEEKLFF
NA	NA	TRBJ2-6	TRBV28	TGTGCCAGCAGAGACAGATCTGGGGCCGACGTCCTGACTTTC	CASRDRSGADVLTF
TRBD1	once	TRBJ1-2	TRBV27	TGTGCCAGCAGTTTATCTACAGGGGCCCCTAACTATGGCTACACCTTC	CASSLSTGAPNYGYTF
TRBD1	NA	TRBJ2-6	TRBV18	TGTGCCAGCTCAACAAGGACAGGGCGAAGCTCTGGGGCCAACGTCCTGACTTTC	CASSTRTGRSSGANVLTF
NA	NA	TRBJ2-3	TRBV10-3	TGTGCCACTGGTCCAGCAGATACGCAGTATTTT	CATGPADTQYF
NA	NA	TRBJ1-2	TRBV19	TGTGCCAGTAGTTTCGTGCTAGGAGGCTACACCTTC	CASSFVLGGYTF
NA	once	TRBJ1-1	TRBV29-1	TGCAGCGTTGAGTTCGCCAGGGCTCACACTGAAGCTTTCTTT	CSVEFARAHTEAFF
TRBD1	NA	TRBJ2-7	TRBV6-5	TGTGCCAGCAGTTACTCGTCAGGGGGCGACGAGCAGTACTTC	CASSYSSGGDEQYF